Below, one TCR beta chain is given with its context. This sample is drawn from a study of CD8 T cells in Susac syndrome. RNA totalling roughly 0.45 to 1 ug underwent reverse transcription with random hexamers. The authors amplified TCR beta CDR3 across 54 Vbeta and 13 Jbeta using immunoSEQ multiplex PCR. TCRdb fed the immunoSEQ multiplex PCR reads into MiXCR, producing one record per CDR3 protein. Of roughly 330,000 distinct CDR3 sequences in the sample, about 90% were seen once. The multiple sclerosis controls, all treatment-naive patients, had relapsing-remitting disease that was stable or active. Trimming took 0 bases from V and 2 from J, leaving 8 bases between them. Germline CDR1 is MNHEY and CDR2 is SMNVEV (reference sequence). This CDR3 comprises 16 residues.

The sequenced material came from CD4+ T cells from PBMCs. The receptor comes from a human donor with multiple sclerosis. This chain connects TRBV27 to TRBJ2-6, with a possible D match to TRBD2 (5 bases). The CDR3 loop reads CASSLSHGAGANVLTF. The CDR3 DNA reads as TGTGCCAGCAGTTTATCTCACGGGGCTGGGGCCAACGTCCTGACTTTC.